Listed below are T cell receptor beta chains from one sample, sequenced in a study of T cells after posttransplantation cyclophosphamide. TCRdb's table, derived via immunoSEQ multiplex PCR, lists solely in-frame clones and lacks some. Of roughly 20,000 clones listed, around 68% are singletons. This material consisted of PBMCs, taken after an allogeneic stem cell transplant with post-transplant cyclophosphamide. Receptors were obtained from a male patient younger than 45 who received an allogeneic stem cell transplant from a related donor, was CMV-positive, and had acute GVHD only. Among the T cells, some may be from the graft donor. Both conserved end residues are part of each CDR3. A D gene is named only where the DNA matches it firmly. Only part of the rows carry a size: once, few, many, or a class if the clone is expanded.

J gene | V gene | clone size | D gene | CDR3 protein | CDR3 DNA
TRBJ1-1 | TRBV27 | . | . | CASSLIQGRNTEAFF | TGTGCCAGCAGTTTAATTCAGGGCCGGAACACTGAAGCTTTCTTT
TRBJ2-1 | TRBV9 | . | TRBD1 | CASSPGQGRYNEQFF | TGTGCCAGCAGCCCGGGACAGGGACGTTACAATGAGCAGTTCTTC
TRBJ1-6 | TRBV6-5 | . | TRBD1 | CASRGQGGNSPLHF | TGTGCCAGCAGGGGACAGGGCGGTAATTCACCCCTCCACTTT
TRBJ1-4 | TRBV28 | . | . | CASSDRGPARLFF | TGTGCCAGCAGTGACCGGGGTCCCGCAAGACTGTTTTTT
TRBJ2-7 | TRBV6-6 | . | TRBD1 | CASSSRDRDPYEQYF | TGTGCCAGCAGTTCCCGGGACAGGGACCCCTACGAGCAGTACTTC
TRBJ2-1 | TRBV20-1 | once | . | CSARPGDEQFF | TGCAGTGCTAGGCCCGGGGATGAGCAGTTCTTC
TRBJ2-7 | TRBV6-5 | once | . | CASSYSGWGVYEQYF | TGTGCCAGCAGTTACTCTGGTTGGGGGGTTTACGAGCAGTACTTC
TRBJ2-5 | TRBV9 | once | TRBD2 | CASSATSGGAGETQYF | TGTGCCAGCAGCGCGACTAGCGGGGGGGCAGGTGAGACCCAGTACTTC
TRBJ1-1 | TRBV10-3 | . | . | CAISLRGREGSTEAFF | TGTGCCATCAGTCTAAGGGGGAGAGAGGGGAGCACTGAAGCTTTCTTT
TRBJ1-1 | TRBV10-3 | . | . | CAISKVPGGPDTEAFF | TGTGCCATCAGTAAAGTCCCCGGAGGGCCCGACACTGAAGCTTTCTTT
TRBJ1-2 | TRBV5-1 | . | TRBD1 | CASSSQGETGGYTF | TGCGCCAGCAGCTCCCAGGGGGAAACGGGGGGCTACACCTTC
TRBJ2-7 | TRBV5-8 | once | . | CASSSVRYEQYF | TGTGCCAGCAGCAGCGTAAGGTACGAGCAGTACTTC
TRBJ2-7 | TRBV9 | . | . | CASSVVPSSYEQYF | TGTGCCAGCAGCGTAGTGCCCAGCTCCTACGAGCAGTACTTC
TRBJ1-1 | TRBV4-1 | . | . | CASSPTIPEGPGEAFF | TGCGCCAGCAGCCCCACGATTCCGGAGGGTCCCGGTGAAGCTTTCTTT
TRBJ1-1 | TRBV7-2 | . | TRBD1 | CASSLIRIGQGTEAFF | TGTGCCAGCAGCTTAATAAGAATCGGACAGGGAACTGAAGCTTTCTTT
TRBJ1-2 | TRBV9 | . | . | CASSAPQGRAYGYTF | TGTGCCAGCAGCGCACCTCAGGGGAGGGCCTATGGCTACACCTTC
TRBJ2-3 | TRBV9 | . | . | CASNSKADSTDTQYF | TGTGCCAGCAACAGTAAAGCGGATAGCACAGATACGCAGTATTTT
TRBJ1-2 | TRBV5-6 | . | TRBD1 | CASSPADRVSGYTF | TGTGCCAGCAGCCCGGCGGACAGGGTCTCTGGCTACACCTTC
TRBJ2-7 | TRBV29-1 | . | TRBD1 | CSVQGQAYEQYF | TGCAGCGTTCAAGGACAGGCCTACGAGCAGTACTTC
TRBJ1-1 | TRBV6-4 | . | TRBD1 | CASRKEDRWVGNTEAFF | TGTGCCAGCAGGAAGGAGGACAGGTGGGTCGGGAACACTGAAGCTTTCTTT
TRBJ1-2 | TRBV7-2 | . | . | CASSPDGGRGSSNYGYTF | TGTGCCAGCAGCCCAGACGGGGGGCGGGGATCCTCTAACTATGGCTACACCTTC
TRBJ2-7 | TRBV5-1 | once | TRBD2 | CASSRGGAGYEQYF | TGCGCCAGCAGCCGGGGAGGGGCGGGCTACGAGCAGTACTTC
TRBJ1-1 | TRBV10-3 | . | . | CAISEYIQVGAEAFF | TGTGCCATCAGTGAGTATATCCAGGTCGGTGCTGAAGCTTTCTTT
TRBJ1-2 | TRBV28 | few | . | CASSLPLAVAYGYTF | TGTGCCAGCAGTTTACCCCTTGCCGTGGCCTATGGCTACACCTTC
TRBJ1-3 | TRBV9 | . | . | CASRETRGLGNTIYF | TGTGCCAGCAGAGAAACCCGGGGATTGGGAAACACCATATATTTT
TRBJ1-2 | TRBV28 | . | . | CASSFFGQGGYTF | TGTGCCAGCAGTTTTTTCGGTCAGGGTGGCTACACCTTC
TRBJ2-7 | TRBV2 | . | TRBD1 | CASREGTGGFSYEQYF | TGTGCCAGCAGGGAAGGGACAGGGGGTTTTAGCTACGAGCAGTACTTC
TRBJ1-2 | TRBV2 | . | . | CASSQTGGPYGYTF | TGTGCCAGCAGTCAAACGGGGGGTCCCTATGGCTACACCTTC
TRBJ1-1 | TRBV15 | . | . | CATSTGHPLQNTEAFF | TGTGCCACCAGCACGGGACACCCTCTGCAAAACACTGAAGCTTTCTTT
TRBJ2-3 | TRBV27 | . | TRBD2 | CASSLAGVTTDTQYF | TGTGCCAGCAGTCTAGCGGGGGTGACCACAGATACGCAGTATTTT
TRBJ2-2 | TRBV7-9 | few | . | CASSWRGGYYTGELFF | TGTGCCAGCAGCTGGAGGGGCGGGTACTACACCGGGGAGCTGTTTTTT
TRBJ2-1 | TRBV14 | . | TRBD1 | CASSQDRGLGEQFF | TGTGCCAGCAGCCAGGACAGGGGCCTGGGTGAGCAGTTCTTC